The 14 T cell receptor beta chains below come from one sample, sequenced in a study of shared clonotypes between healthy human individuals. CD45RO-negative, CCR7-positively selected cells formed the naive CD8 fraction, excluding terminally differentiated effector memory CD45RA+ cells. TCRdb's table, derived via immunoSEQ multiplex PCR, lists solely in-frame clones and lacks some. There are around 560,000 clones in the sample; roughly 96% occur only once, and approximately 0.11% lies in the top ten. The specimen was naive CD8+ T cells sorted from blood. The receptors here all came from a woman aged 25 to 39 in good health.

A word on this clone: Other nucleotide sequences from this sample produce the same CDR3. The chain couples TRBV11-2 to TRBJ2-1; D is ambiguous. The CDR3 is made up of 12 amino acids. Germline V gene lookup returns CDR1 SGHAT and CDR2 FQNNGV. V was cut by 1 base and J by 7 bases, with 5 bases left in between. For the CDR3, the DNA is TGTGCCAGCAGCTTAGTGGGGAATGAGCAGTTCTTC. Residues: CASSLVGNEQFF.

The chain couples TRBV10-2 to TRBJ2-7; tentatively, D is TRBD1 (6 bases). The germline V gene has CDR1 WSHSY and CDR2 SAAADI. The CDR3 has 14 residues. Deletions cut 9 bases from V and 2 bases from J, with 17 bases between. The CDR3 region is CASAEGGIPYEQYF. The CDR3 DNA sequence: TGCGCCAGTGCCGAAGGGGGAATCCCCTACGAGCAGTACTTC.

The chain is built from TRBV15 and TRBJ1-1; tentatively, D is TRBD1 (5 bases). The CDR3 runs to 17 residues. Germline V gene data show CDR1 as LNHNV and CDR2 as YYDKDF (reference sequence). Trimming took off 0 bases at V and 0 bases at J, with 14 bases between the two ends. CDR3 sequence (DNA): TGTGCCACCAGCAGAGATCCGGCAGGGAGCATGAACACTGAAGCTTTCTTT. It yields the protein CATSRDPAGSMNTEAFF. Filled out from reference TRBV15 and TRBJ1-1, the complete variable domain reads DAMVIQNPRYQVTQFGKPVTLSCSQTLNHNVMYWYQQKSSQAPKLLFHYYDKDFNNEADTPDNFQSRRPNTSFCFLDIRSPGLGDTAMYLCATSRDPAGSMNTEAFFGQGTRLTVV.

As regards this clone: Other nucleotide sequences in the sample specify the same CDR3. The J gene is TRBJ1-2, the V gene TRBV19; D not resolved. The CDR3 has 12 residues. With 1 base removed from V and 7 bases from J, the gap between germline ends came to 7 bases. Germline assignment: CDR1 LNHDA and CDR2 SQIVND (reference sequence). CDR3 region: CASSIGTVGYTF. The CDR3 DNA follows: TGTGCCAGTAGTATAGGGACGGTTGGCTACACCTTC.

A note on this clone: An end of the junction does not agree with germline; a read error may underlie this. The rearrangement joins TRBV28 to TRBJ1-1; D is perhaps TRBD1 (5 bases). The germline V gene encodes CDR1 MDHEN and CDR2 SYDVKM. CDR3 length: 15 amino acids. CDR3 bases: TGTGCCAGCAGTTCCCGACAGTCGTTGAAGACTGAAGCTTTCTTT. It specifies CASSSRQSLKTEAFF.

This chain connects TRBV11-2 to TRBJ2-7, with no clear D. The V end was cut by 5 bases, the J end by 1 base, with 3 bases between. Germline CDR1 SGHAT, CDR2 FQNNGV. The CDR3 has 11 amino acids. The CDR3, as DNA: TGTGCCAGCAGCCGGTCCTACGAGCAGTACTTC. Encoded protein: CASSRSYEQYF.

The V call is TRBV2, the J call TRBJ1-3, with 10 bases aligning to TRBD1. The J segment lost 7 bases and the V segment lost 6 bases, leaving 6 bases of the junction unmatched. Germline V lookup: CDR1 SNHLY, CDR2 FYNNEI. The CDR3 contains 14 residues. Written as DNA, the CDR3 is TGTGCCAGCAGGGCCGGGACAGGGGAGAACACCATATATTTT. This gives the protein CASRAGTGENTIYF.

The table lists this clone with a few counts. The rearrangement uses TRBV7-9 and TRBJ1-3; D is uncertain. The CDR3 loop spans 16 amino acids. V dropped 1 base and J dropped 3 bases, with 13 bases sitting between them. CDR1 is SEHNR, CDR2 FQNEAQ, per germline (reference sequence). CDR3 sequence reads: CASSLEIVGFGNTIYF. In nucleotides, the CDR3 is TGTGCCAGCAGCTTAGAGATTGTGGGATTTGGAAACACCATATATTTT.

The chain joins TRBV7-8 to TRBJ1-2; D is perhaps TRBD1 (5 bases). Trimming shortened V by 1 base and J by 1 base, and 13 bases separated the two germline ends. Germline V gene sequence: CDR1 SGHVS, CDR2 FQNEAQ. CDR3 length: 16 amino acids. The CDR3 nucleotides read TGTGCCAGCAGCTTAGGTCCGGGACGGAGTAACTATGGCTACACCTTC. Translation: CASSLGPGRSNYGYTF.

CDR3 loop: CASSYSGLAGTNEQFF. As DNA, the CDR3 is TGTGCCAGCAGTTACTCGGGACTAGCGGGAACCAATGAGCAGTTCTTC. V gene TRBV6-5 combines with J gene TRBJ2-1, with 13 bases identical to TRBD2. Looked up from germline, CDR1 is MNHEY and CDR2 is SVGAGI. The V and J ends lost 0 bases and 6 bases, in that order; junction bases with no gene match: 2. The CDR3 has 16 amino acids.

The CDR3 loop is CASSATGAGYGYTF. The CDR3 nucleotides are TGTGCCAGCAGCGCTACAGGGGCCGGCTATGGCTACACCTTC. The chain uses TRBV9 and TRBJ1-2, with 7 bases fitting TRBD1. Germline V gives CDR1 SGDLS, CDR2 YYNGEE. This CDR3 is 14 amino acids long. The V and J ends lost 3 bases and 4 bases, in that order; junction bases with no gene match: 6.

V gene TRBV2 combines with J gene TRBJ2-5; 8 bases agree with TRBD2. The germline gives CDR1 SNHLY, CDR2 FYNNEI. The ends lost 6 bases at V and 11 bases at J; junction bases unmatched: 8. The CDR3 consists of 12 residues. The CDR3 region is CASRREAGEQYF. The CDR3 DNA sequence: TGTGCCAGCAGGCGGGAGGCCGGGGAGCAGTACTTC.

V and J are TRBV4-1 and TRBJ2-3, with D possibly called TRBD1 or TRBD2 (5 bases each). Germline CDR1 is MGHRA and CDR2 is YSYEKL. The CDR3 is 19 residues long. Trimming stripped 1 base from V and 2 bases from J, with 22 bases between. The CDR3 DNA follows: TGCGCCAGCAGCCAAGTTTTAGTTTTTTTGGGACGGGTCACAGATACGCAGTATTTT. It specifies CASSQVLVFLGRVTDTQYF.

The chain carries TRBV28 and TRBJ2-7; 7 bases are a match to TRBD1. The length of the CDR3 is 17 residues. CDR1 MDHEN and CDR2 SYDVKM come from the germline V gene. Trimming removed 5 bases from V and 4 bases from J; junction bases left unmatched: 17. The CDR3 protein is CASSPLSETGFFYEQYF. The CDR3 nucleotides read TGTGCCAGCAGTCCTTTATCCGAGACAGGGTTCTTTTACGAGCAGTACTTC.